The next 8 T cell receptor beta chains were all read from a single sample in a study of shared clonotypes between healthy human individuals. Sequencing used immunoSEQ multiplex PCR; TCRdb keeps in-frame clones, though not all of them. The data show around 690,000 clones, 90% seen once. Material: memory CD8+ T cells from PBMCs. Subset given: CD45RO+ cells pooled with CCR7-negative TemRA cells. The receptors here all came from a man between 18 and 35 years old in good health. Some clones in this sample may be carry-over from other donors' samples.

The chain's CDR3 is CASSFRDRADTQYF. CDR3 sequence (DNA): TGCGCCAGCAGCTTCCGGGACAGGGCAGATACGCAGTATTTT. The V and J genes are TRBV5-1 and TRBJ2-3, with TRBD1 identical over 9 bases. The germline V gene encodes CDR1 SGHRS and CDR2 YFSETQ. CDR3 length: 14 residues. The V gene end was trimmed by 2 bases and the J gene end by 4 bases; junction bases not matched to a gene: 2.

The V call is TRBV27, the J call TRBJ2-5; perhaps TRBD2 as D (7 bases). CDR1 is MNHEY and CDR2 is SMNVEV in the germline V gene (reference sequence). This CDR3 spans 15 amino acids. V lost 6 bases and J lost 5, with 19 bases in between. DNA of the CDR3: TGTGCCAGCAGATCCCAACGGGGGCGGGGGGAGACCCAGTACTTC. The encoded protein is CASRSQRGRGETQYF.

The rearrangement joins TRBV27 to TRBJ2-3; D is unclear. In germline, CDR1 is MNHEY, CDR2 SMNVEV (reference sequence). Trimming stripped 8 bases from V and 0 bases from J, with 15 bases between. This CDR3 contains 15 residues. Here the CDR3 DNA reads TGTGCCAGCCGTCACGGCGTCTCTAGCACAGATACGCAGTATTTT. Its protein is CASRHGVSSTDTQYF.

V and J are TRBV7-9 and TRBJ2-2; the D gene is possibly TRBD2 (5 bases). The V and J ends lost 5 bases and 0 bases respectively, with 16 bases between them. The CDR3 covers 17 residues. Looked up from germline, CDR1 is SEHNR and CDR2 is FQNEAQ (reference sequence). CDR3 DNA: TGTGCCAGCAGCCCCGGGTCGGACTCCTCGAACACCGGGGAGCTGTTTTTT. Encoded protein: CASSPGSDSSNTGELFF.

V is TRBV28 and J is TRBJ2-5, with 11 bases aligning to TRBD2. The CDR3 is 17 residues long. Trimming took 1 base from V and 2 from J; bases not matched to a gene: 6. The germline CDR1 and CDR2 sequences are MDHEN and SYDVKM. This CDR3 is CASSLFTSGSWQETQYF. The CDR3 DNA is TGTGCCAGCAGTTTATTTACTAGCGGGAGTTGGCAAGAGACCCAGTACTTC.

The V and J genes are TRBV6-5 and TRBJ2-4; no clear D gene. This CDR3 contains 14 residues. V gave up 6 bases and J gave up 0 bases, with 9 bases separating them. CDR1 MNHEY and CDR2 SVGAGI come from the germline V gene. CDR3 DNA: TGTGCCAGCAGCTCTCTCCTAGCCAAAAACATTCAGTACTTC. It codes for CASSSLLAKNIQYF.

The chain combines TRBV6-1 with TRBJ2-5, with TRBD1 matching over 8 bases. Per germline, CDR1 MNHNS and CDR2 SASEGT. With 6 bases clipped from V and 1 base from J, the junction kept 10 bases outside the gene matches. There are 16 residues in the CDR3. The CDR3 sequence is CASSERAGGLQETQYF. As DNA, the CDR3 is TGTGCCAGCAGCGAAAGGGCAGGGGGCCTCCAAGAGACCCAGTACTTC.

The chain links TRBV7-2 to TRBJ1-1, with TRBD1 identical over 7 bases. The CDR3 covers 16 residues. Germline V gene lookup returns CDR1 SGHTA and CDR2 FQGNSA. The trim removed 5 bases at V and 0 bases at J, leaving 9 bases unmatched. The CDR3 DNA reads TGTGCCAGCAGCCTCGACAGGGAGGTTATGAACACTGAAGCTTTCTTT. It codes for CASSLDREVMNTEAFF.